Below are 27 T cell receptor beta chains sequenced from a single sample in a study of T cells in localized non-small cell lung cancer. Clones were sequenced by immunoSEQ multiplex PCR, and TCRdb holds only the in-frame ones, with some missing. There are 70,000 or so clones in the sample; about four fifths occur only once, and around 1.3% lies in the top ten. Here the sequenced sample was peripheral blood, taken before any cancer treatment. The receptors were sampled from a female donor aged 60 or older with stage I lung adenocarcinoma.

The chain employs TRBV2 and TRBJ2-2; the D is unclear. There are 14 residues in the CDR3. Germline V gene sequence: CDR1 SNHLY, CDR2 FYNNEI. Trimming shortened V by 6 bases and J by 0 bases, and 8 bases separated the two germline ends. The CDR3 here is CASRADANTGELFF. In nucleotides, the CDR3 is TGTGCCAGCAGGGCGGACGCGAACACCGGGGAGCTGTTTTTT.

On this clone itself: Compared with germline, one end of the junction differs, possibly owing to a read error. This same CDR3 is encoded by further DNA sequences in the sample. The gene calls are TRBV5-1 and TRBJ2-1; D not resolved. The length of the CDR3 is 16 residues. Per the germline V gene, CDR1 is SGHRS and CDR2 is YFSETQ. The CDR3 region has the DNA TGCGCCAGTAGCTTGGAATCTGGACCCCCGCCGGATGAGCAGTTCTTC. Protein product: CASSLESGPPPDEQFF.

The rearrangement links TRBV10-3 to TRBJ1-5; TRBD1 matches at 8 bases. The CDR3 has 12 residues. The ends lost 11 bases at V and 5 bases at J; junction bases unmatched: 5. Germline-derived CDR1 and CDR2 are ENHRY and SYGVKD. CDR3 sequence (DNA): TGTGCCGCAGGGGGCGCGGATCAGCCCCAGCATTTT. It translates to CAAGGADQPQHF.

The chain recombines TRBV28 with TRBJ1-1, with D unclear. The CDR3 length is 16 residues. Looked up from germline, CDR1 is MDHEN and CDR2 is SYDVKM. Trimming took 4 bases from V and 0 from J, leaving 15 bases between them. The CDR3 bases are TGTGCCAGCAGTTCCCCCTCCAAGGGATTGAACACTGAAGCTTTCTTT. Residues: CASSSPSKGLNTEAFF.

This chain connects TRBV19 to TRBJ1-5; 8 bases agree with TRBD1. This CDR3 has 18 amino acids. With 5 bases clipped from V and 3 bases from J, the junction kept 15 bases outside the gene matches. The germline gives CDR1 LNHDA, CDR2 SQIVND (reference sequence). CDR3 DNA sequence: TGTGCCAGTAGTGGCGAATGGACAGGGCCGATGTACAATCAGCCCCAGCATTTT. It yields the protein CASSGEWTGPMYNQPQHF.

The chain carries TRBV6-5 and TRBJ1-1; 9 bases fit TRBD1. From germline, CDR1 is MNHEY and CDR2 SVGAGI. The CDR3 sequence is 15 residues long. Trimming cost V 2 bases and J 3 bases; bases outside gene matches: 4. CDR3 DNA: TGTGCCAGCAGTTACGGGGGACAGGGTGACACTGAAGCTTTCTTT. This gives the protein CASSYGGQGDTEAFF.

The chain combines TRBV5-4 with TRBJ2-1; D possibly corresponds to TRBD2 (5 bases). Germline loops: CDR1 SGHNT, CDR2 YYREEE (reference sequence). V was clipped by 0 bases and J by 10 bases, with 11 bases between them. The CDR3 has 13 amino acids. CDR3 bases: TGTGCCAGCAGCTTGGCTAGCAGTATGGAGCAGTTCTTC. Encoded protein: CASSLASSMEQFF. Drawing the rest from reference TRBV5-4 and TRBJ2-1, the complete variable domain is ETGVTQSPTHLIKTRGQQVTLRCSSQSGHNTVSWYQQALGQGPQFIFQYYREEENGRGNFPPRFSGLQFPNYSSELNVNALELDDSALYLCASSLASSMEQFFGPGTRLTVL.

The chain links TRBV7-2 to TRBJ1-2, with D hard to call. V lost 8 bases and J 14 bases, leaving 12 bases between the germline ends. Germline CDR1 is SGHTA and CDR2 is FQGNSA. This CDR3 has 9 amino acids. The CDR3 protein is CASESRLTF. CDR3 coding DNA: TGTGCCAGCGAGTCCCGGCTAACCTTC.

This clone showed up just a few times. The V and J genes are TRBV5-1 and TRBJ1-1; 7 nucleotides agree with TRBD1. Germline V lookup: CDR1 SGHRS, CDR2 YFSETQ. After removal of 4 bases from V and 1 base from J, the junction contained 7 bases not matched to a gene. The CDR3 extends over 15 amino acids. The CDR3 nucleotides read TGCGCCAGCAGCGTCGGACAGGCCTCGAACACTGAAGCTTTCTTT. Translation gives CASSVGQASNTEAFF.

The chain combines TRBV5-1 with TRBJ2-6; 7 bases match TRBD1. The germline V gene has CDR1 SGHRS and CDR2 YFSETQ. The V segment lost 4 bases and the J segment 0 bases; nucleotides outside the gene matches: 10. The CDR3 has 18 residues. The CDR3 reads CASSTGDSYISGANVLTF. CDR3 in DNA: TGCGCCAGCAGCACCGGGGACAGCTACATCTCTGGGGCCAACGTCCTGACTTTC.

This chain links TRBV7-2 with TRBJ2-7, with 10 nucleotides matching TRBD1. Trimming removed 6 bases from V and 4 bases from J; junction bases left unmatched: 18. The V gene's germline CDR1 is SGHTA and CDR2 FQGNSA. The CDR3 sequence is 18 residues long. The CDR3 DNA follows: TGTGCCAGCAGACTATCTGGGGCGGGGGACAGGGGAAAATACGAGCAGTACTTC. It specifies CASRLSGAGDRGKYEQYF.

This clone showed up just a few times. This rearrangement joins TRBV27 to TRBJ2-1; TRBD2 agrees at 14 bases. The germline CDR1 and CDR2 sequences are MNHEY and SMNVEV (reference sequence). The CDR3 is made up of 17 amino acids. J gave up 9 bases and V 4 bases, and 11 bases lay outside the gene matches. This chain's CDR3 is CASSSNLGLAGGLEQFF. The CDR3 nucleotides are TGTGCCAGCAGTTCGAACCTCGGACTAGCGGGAGGCCTTGAGCAGTTCTTC.

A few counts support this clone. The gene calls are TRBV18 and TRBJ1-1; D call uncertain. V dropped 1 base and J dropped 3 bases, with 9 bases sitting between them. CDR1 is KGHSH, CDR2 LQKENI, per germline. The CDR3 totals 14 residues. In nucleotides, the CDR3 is TGTGCCAGCTCACCACGGGATTACTACACTGAAGCTTTCTTT. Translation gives CASSPRDYYTEAFF.

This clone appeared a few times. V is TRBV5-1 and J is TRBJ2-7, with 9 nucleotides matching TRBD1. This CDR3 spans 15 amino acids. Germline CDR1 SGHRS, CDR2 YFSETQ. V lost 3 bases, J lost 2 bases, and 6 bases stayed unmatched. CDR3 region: CASSWGQGGTYEQYF. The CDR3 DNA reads TGCGCCAGCAGCTGGGGACAGGGAGGAACCTACGAGCAGTACTTC.

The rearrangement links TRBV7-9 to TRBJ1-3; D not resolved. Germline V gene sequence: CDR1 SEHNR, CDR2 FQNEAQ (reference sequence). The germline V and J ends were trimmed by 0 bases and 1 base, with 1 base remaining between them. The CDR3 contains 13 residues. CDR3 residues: CASSLASGNTIYF. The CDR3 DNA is TGTGCCAGCAGCTTAGCTTCTGGAAACACCATATATTTT.

Here the CDR3 DNA reads TGCGCCAGCAGTCTAGGTTCGGGACTAAACACTGAAGCTTTCTTT. Translated: CASSLGSGLNTEAFF. This chain connects TRBV4-1 to TRBJ1-1, with D possibly being TRBD1 (5 bases). The CDR3 extends over 15 amino acids. The germline V and J ends were trimmed by 6 bases and 2 bases, with 16 bases remaining between them. Germline V gene sequence: CDR1 MGHRA, CDR2 YSYEKL.

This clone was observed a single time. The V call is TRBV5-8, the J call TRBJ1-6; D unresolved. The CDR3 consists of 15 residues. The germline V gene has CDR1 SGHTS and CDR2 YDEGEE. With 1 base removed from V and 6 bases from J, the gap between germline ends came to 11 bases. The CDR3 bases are TGTGCCAGCAGCTTGTGGGGATTCGGTAATTCACCCCTCCACTTT. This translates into CASSLWGFGNSPLHF.

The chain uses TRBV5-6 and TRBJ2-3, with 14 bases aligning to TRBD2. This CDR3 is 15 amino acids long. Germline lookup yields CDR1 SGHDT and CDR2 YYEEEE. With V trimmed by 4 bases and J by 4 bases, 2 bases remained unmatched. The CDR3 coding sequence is TGTGCCAGCAGCCGGACTAGCGGGAGGCCAGATACGCAGTATTTT. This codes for CASSRTSGRPDTQYF.

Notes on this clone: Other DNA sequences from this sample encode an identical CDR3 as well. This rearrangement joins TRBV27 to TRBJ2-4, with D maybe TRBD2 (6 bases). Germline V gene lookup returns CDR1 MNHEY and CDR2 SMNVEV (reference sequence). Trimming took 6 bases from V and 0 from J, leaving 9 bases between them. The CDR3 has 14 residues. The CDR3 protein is CASSLAVAKNIQYF. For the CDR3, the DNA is TGTGCCAGCAGCTTAGCGGTAGCCAAAAACATTCAGTACTTC.

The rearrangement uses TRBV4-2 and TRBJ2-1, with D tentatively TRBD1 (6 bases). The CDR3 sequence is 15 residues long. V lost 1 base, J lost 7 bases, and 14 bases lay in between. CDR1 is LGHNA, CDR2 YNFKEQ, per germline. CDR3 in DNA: TGTGCCAGCAGCCAAGCGATGGGGGCGCGGAATGAGCAGTTCTTC. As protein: CASSQAMGARNEQFF.

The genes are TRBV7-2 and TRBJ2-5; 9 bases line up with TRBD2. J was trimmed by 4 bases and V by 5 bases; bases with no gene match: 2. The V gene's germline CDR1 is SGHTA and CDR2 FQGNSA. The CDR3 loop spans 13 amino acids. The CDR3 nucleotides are TGTGCCAGCAGCGGACTAGCGCGAGAGACCCAGTACTTC. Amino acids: CASSGLARETQYF.

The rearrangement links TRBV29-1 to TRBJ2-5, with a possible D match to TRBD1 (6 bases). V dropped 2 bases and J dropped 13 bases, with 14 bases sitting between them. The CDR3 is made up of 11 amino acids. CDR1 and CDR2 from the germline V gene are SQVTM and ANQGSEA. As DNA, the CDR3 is TGCAGCGTTGAAAGACAGGCCTGGCTGTACTTC. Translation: CSVERQAWLYF.

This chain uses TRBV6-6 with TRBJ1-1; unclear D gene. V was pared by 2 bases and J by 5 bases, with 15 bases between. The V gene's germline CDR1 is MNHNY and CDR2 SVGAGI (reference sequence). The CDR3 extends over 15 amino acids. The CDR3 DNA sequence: TGTGCCAGCAGTTACCGAGAGGGTTTGGGGACTGAAGCTTTCTTT. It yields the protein CASSYREGLGTEAFF.

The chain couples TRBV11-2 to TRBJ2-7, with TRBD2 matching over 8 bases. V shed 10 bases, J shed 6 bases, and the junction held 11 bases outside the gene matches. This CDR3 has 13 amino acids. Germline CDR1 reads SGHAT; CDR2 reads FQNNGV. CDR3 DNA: TGTGCCAACGAGGCGGGGGGCGGACCCGAGCAGTACTTC. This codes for CANEAGGGPEQYF.

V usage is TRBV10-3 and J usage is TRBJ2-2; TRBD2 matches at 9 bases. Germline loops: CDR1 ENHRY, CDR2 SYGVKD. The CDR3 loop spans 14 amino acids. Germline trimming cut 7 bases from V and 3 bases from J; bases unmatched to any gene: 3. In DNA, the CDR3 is TGTGCCATCAACCAGCGGGGGGACACCGGGGAGCTGTTTTTT. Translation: CAINQRGDTGELFF.

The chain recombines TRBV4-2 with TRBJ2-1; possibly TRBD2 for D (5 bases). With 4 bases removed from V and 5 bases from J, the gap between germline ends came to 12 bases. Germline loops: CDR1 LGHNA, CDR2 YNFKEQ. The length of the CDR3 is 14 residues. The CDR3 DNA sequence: TGTGCCAGCAGCCCTTGGACTGAAGACAATGAGCAGTTCTTC. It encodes CASSPWTEDNEQFF.

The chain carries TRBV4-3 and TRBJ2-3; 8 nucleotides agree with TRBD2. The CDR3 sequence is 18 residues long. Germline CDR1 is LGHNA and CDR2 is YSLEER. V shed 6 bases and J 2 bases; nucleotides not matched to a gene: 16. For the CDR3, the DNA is TGCGCCAGCAGTCGATTCCTGAGGGTAGCGGGATTCACAGATACGCAGTATTTT. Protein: CASSRFLRVAGFTDTQYF.